The clone carrying this T cell receptor (beta chain) showed up just a few times. Some clones are missing from TCRdb's copy, which holds only in-frame ones; the method was immunoSEQ multiplex PCR. The sample includes about 300,000 clones, about 85% of them seen just once. Participant age was roughly 18 to 90 years, and participants resided in about 25 US areas. Categorization into cohorts depended on clinical history that participants reported. Within 2 weeks of study entry, exposed participants had contacted a PCR-confirmed or clinician-diagnosed COVID-19 case. This sample was included in a study of blood T cell repertoires in COVID-19. Trimming pared 6 bases from V and 1 base from J, leaving 12 bases between. Germline V gene sequence: CDR1 MDHEN, CDR2 SYDVKM. This CDR3 spans 14 amino acids.

The sequencing sample was made of PBMCs or T cells enriched from blood (not recorded which). The chain links TRBV28 to TRBJ1-1; D not certain. This sequence was found in a woman in her 30s who had been exposed to COVID-19. The CDR3 DNA reads TGTGCCAGCAGCCTCGGCGGCCAGAACACTGAAGCTTTCTTT. Amino acid sequence: CASSLGGQNTEAFF.